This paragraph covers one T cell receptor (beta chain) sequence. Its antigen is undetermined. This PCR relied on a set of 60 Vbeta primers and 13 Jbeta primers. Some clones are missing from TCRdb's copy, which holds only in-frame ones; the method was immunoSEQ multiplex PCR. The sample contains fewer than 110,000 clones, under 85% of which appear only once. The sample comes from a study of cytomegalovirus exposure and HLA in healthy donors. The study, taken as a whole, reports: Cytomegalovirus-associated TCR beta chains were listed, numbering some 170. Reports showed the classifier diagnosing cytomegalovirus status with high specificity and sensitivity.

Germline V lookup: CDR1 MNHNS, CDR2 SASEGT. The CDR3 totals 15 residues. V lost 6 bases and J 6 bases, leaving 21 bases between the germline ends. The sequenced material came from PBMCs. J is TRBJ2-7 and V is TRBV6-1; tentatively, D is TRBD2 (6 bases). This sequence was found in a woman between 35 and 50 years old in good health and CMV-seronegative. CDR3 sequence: CASRSPGLPSGEQYF. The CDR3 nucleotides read TGTGCCAGCAGATCCCCGGGACTCCCTTCTGGCGAGCAGTACTTC.